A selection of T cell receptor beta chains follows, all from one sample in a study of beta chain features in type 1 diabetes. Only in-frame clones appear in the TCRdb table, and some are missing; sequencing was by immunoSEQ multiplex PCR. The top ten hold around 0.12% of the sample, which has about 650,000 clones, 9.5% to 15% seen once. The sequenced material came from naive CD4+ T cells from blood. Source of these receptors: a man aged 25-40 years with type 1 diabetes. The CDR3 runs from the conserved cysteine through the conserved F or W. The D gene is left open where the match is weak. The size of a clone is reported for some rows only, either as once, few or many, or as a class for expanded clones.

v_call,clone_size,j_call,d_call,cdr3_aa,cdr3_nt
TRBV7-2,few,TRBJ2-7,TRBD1,CASSLLPSRDRGLGYEQYF,TGTGCCAGCAGCTTGTTACCCTCCCGGGACAGGGGGCTTGGGTACGAGCAGTACTTC
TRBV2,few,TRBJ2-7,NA,CASSSLLVLEKYF,TGTGCCAGCAGCTCCCTCCTTGTCCTTGAAAAGTACTTC
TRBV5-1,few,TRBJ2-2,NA,CASSLGGRTGELFF,TGCGCCAGCAGCTTAGGCGGGCGGACCGGGGAGCTGTTTTTT
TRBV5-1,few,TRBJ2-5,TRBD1,CASSLETGEETQYF,TGCGCCAGCAGCTTGGAGACAGGGGAAGAGACCCAGTACTTC
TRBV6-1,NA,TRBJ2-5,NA,CASSEGRVRGSGETQYF,TGTGCCAGCAGTGAAGGCAGGGTTCGGGGTTCCGGGGAGACCCAGTACTTC
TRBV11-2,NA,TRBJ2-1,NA,CATSSRGDEQFF,TGTGCCACCAGCTCAAGGGGGGATGAGCAGTTCTTC
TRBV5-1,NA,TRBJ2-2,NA,CASSFGEGGPGELFF,TGCGCCAGCAGCTTCGGCGAGGGCGGCCCCGGGGAGCTGTTTTTT
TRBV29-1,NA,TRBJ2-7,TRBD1,CSVADRGYEQYF,TGCAGCGTTGCGGACAGGGGTTACGAGCAGTACTTC
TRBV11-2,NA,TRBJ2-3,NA,CASRGGLSTDTQYF,TGTGCCAGCAGAGGGGGGCTTAGCACAGATACGCAGTATTTT
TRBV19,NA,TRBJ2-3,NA,CASSQGLSTDTQYF,TGTGCCAGTAGTCAGGGCCTGAGCACAGATACGCAGTATTTT
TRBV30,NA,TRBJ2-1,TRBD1,CAWDRENYEQFF,TGTGCCTGGGACAGGGAGAATTATGAGCAGTTCTTC
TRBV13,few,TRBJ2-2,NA,CASSLLRNTGELFF,TGTGCCAGCAGCTTATTACGGAACACCGGGGAGCTGTTTTTT
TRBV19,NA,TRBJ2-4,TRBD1,CASRAQGARNIQYF,TGTGCCAGTAGAGCACAGGGGGCGCGGAACATTCAGTACTTC
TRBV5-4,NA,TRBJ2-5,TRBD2,CASSLGSGGAQTQYF,TGTGCCAGCAGCTTGGGTAGCGGGGGGGCGCAGACCCAGTACTTC
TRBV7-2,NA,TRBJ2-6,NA,CASSLGTSGANVLTF,TGTGCCAGCAGCTTAGGGACCTCTGGGGCCAACGTCCTGACTTTC
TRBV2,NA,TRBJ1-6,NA,CASSEGGSSYNSPLHF,TGTGCCAGCAGTGAAGGGGGCAGCTCCTATAATTCACCCCTCCACTTT
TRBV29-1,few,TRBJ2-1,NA,CSVVRGYSNNEQFF,TGCAGCGTAGTCCGGGGCTACAGCAACAATGAGCAGTTCTTC
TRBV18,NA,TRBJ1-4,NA,CASSPQGEKLFF,TGTGCCAGCTCACCACAGGGTGAAAAACTGTTTTTT
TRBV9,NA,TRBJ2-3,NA,CASSVVGQTSTDTQYF,TGTGCCAGCAGCGTAGTCGGACAGACTAGCACAGATACGCAGTATTTT
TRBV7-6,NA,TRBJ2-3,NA,CASSFDRGSTDTQYF,TGTGCCAGCAGCTTTGATCGCGGTTCCACAGATACGCAGTATTTT
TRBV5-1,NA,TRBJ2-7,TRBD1,CASRPGQAYEQYF,TGCGCCAGCAGACCGGGACAGGCCTACGAGCAGTACTTC
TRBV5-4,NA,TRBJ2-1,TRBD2,CASSFRGGAEQFF,TGTGCCAGCAGCTTCCGGGGGGGCGCTGAGCAGTTCTTC
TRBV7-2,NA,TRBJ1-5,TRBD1,CASSRDRVGNQPQHF,TGTGCCAGCAGCAGGGACAGGGTGGGTAATCAGCCCCAGCATTTT
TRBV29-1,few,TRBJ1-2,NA,CSVEVRSNYGYTF,TGCAGCGTTGAAGTCAGGTCTAACTATGGCTACACCTTC
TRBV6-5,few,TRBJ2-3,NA,CASSTSGDTQYF,TGTGCCAGCAGTACCTCGGGCGATACGCAGTATTTT
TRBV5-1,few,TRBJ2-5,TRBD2,CASSLLAGGLQETQYF,TGCGCCAGCAGCTTGTTGGCGGGGGGACTACAAGAGACCCAGTACTTC
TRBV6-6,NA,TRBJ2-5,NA,CASSSRVPGAETQYF,TGTGCCAGCAGTTCGCGGGTACCGGGGGCGGAGACCCAGTACTTC
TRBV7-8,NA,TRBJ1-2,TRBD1,CASSRRDSYGYTF,TGTGCCAGCAGCCGCCGGGACAGCTATGGCTACACCTTC
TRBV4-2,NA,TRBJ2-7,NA,CASSLERGPYEQYF,TGTGCCAGCAGCCTTGAACGGGGGCCCTACGAGCAGTACTTC
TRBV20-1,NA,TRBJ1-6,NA,CSARSGSPLHF,TGCAGTGCTAGGAGCGGTTCACCCCTCCACTTT
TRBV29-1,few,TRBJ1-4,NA,CSVVGYNEKLFF,TGCAGCGTTGTCGGTTATAATGAAAAACTGTTTTTT
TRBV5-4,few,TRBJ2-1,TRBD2,CASSPGGHLPNEQFF,TGTGCCAGCAGTCCGGGGGGGCACCTCCCGAATGAGCAGTTCTTC
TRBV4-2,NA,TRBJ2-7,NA,CASSQEGELRQYF,TGTGCCAGCAGCCAAGAGGGGGAATTGAGGCAGTACTTC